This TCR beta chain was sequenced for a study of blood T cell repertoires in COVID-19. Whole-study context: The samples span acute and convalescent COVID-19 from the United States, Italy and Spain. PBMCs, B-cell-depleted T cells, or T cells provided the cDNA or gDNA that made up the material.

The table lists this clone with a count of one. Original analysis: Reference gene primer amplification gave nucleated cell count estimates. Libraries were prepared by immunoSEQ multiplex PCR; TCRdb keeps only in-frame clonotypes and omits some of them. The V and J calls and clone size are taken from that table; D and trimming were inferred from the DNA. The sample lists under 300,000 clones, 88% occurring once. The CDR3 is 12 residues long. The V gene's germline CDR1 is SQVTM and CDR2 ANQGSEA. V was pared by 5 bases and J by 5 bases, with 3 bases of the junction left unmatched. The TCR was taken from a middle-aged woman who had recovered from COVID-19. This sequence joins TRBV29-1 and TRBJ1-2; 9 nucleotides agree with TRBD1. The sample comprised peripheral blood. CDR3 sequence: CSVRDRAYGYTF. CDR3 sequence (DNA): TGCAGCGTTAGGGACAGGGCGTATGGCTACACCTTC.